One sample yielded the 24 T cell receptor beta chains listed below, sequenced in a study of long-term antiretroviral therapy in people with HIV. Sequencing used immunoSEQ v3.0 at survey level. Clones were sequenced by immunoSEQ multiplex PCR, and TCRdb holds only the in-frame ones, with some missing. The sample has 33,000 or so clones; about 97% are singletons. The sequencing here drew on unsorted PBMCs, taken 7.6 years after starting antiretroviral therapy. These receptors all come from a man in his thirties or forties with HIV.

In DNA, the CDR3 is TGTGCCAGCAGCTTGGCGAAGGGAGTGAACACTGAAGCTTTCTTT. Encoded protein: CASSLAKGVNTEAFF. The chain carries TRBV5-4 and TRBJ1-1, with D unclear. This CDR3 is 15 amino acids long. Germline CDR1 reads SGHNT; CDR2 reads YYREEE (reference sequence). V lost 0 bases to trimming and J lost 0 bases, with 9 bases between them.

The chain couples TRBV2 to TRBJ1-2; D gene ambiguous. V gave up 6 bases and J gave up 4 bases, with 15 bases separating them. The CDR3 runs to 14 residues. Germline values: CDR1 SNHLY, CDR2 FYNNEI. CDR3 protein: CASRLGIGGYGYTF. The CDR3 region has the DNA TGTGCCAGCAGGCTGGGGATTGGAGGCTATGGCTACACCTTC.

The chain carries TRBV14 and TRBJ2-7; 8 bases agree with TRBD1. V lost 4 bases, J lost 3 bases, and 5 bases stayed unmatched. This CDR3 has 14 residues. Germline-derived CDR1 and CDR2 are SGHDN and FVKESK. The CDR3, as DNA: TGTGCCAGCAGCCGACAGGGGATCGGCTACGAGCAGTACTTC. Translated, it gives CASSRQGIGYEQYF.

J is TRBJ2-1 and V is TRBV29-1, with 11 bases aligning to TRBD2. The germline gives CDR1 SQVTM, CDR2 ANQGSEA. V lost 1 base, J lost 6 bases, and 14 bases stayed unmatched. This CDR3 region has 18 residues. In nucleotides, the CDR3 is TGCAGCGTTGAAGTAGTAGCGGGAGGGCCGCTATACAGCAATGAGCAGTTCTTC. Protein sequence: CSVEVVAGGPLYSNEQFF.

V and J are TRBV19 and TRBJ1-5, with D unclear. Trimming left V 3 bases short and J 7 bases short, with 7 bases between. Germline CDR1 is LNHDA and CDR2 is SQIVND (reference sequence). The CDR3 contains 12 residues. The CDR3 DNA follows: TGTGCCAGTAGTATTGGGGAACAGCCCCAGCATTTT. This sequence encodes CASSIGEQPQHF.

The rearrangement uses TRBV7-8 and TRBJ2-7; D tentatively fits TRBD1 or TRBD2 (5 bases each). The CDR3 is made up of 13 amino acids. Germline V gene lookup returns CDR1 SGHVS and CDR2 FQNEAQ. Trimming removed 5 bases from V and 2 bases from J, with 10 bases in between. CDR3 in DNA: TGTGCCAGCAGCGTTGGGGGTACCTACGAGCAGTACTTC. This sequence encodes CASSVGGTYEQYF.

This clone was picked up one time. This sequence joins TRBV7-9 and TRBJ2-3, with 7 bases that match TRBD1. Germline lookup yields CDR1 SEHNR and CDR2 FQNEAQ (reference sequence). V trimming: 5 bases; J trimming: 2 bases; junction bases outside the gene matches: 7. This CDR3 comprises 15 residues. CDR3 nucleotide sequence: TGTGCCAGCAGCCACCGGGACAGATACACAGATACGCAGTATTTT. This translates into CASSHRDRYTDTQYF.

The chain joins TRBV7-3 to TRBJ1-5; unclear D gene. From germline, CDR1 is SGHTA and CDR2 FQGTGA. This CDR3 has 15 residues. With 1 base removed from V and 8 bases from J, the gap between germline ends came to 15 bases. The CDR3 reads CASSLRLWGSEPQHF. The CDR3 DNA reads TGTGCCAGCAGCTTAAGGTTATGGGGTTCCGAGCCCCAGCATTTT.

Worth noting for this clone: The junction shows a germline mismatch at one end, possibly a read error. This chain joins TRBV7-7 and TRBJ2-5; D possibly uses TRBD1 or TRBD2 (5 bases each). CDR1 is SSHAT, CDR2 FNYEAQ, per germline (reference sequence). The CDR3 has 15 amino acids. The CDR3 nucleotides read TGTGCTAGCAGCCACCGTTTGGGGGAACAAGAGACCCAGTACTTC. Residues: CASSHRLGEQETQYF. Complete variable domain (other parts from reference TRBV7-7 and TRBJ2-5): GAGVSQSPRYKVTKRGQDVTLRCDPISSHATLYWYQQALGQGPEFLTYFNYEAQPDKSGLPSDRFSAERPEGSISTLTIQRTEQRDSAMYRCASSHRLGEQETQYFGPGTRLLVL.

The V call is TRBV28, the J call TRBJ2-3, with 9 nucleotides matching TRBD1. This CDR3 is 15 amino acids long. Unmatched junction bases numbered 13, after V lost 6 bases and J lost 9 bases. Looked up from germline, CDR1 is MDHEN and CDR2 is SYDVKM. CDR3 sequence (DNA): TGTGCCAGCAGGGACAGGGGCCCCTTGGGGTTCACGCAGTATTTT. Its translation is CASRDRGPLGFTQYF.

This sequence joins TRBV29-1 and TRBJ2-3; TRBD2 is a possible D gene (5 bases). The length of the CDR3 is 17 residues. Germline CDR1 is SQVTM and CDR2 is ANQGSEA. V gave up 2 bases and J gave up 1 base, with 19 bases separating them. The CDR3 nucleotides are TGCAGCGTTGAATATAGCGAGTCCCCCTATCGCACAGATACGCAGTATTTT. As protein: CSVEYSESPYRTDTQYF.

The genes are TRBV9 and TRBJ2-7; D may match TRBD1 or TRBD2 (5 bases each). With 0 bases removed from V and 3 bases from J, the gap between germline ends came to 13 bases. This CDR3 comprises 15 residues. Germline values: CDR1 SGDLS, CDR2 YYNGEE. The CDR3 DNA sequence: TGTGCCAGCAGCGTAGGAGGGACGGGCCTCTACGAGCAGTACTTC. It yields the protein CASSVGGTGLYEQYF.

The CDR3 sequence: CASSQSPPPYEQYF. The CDR3, as DNA: TGCGCCAGCAGCCAATCACCCCCACCTTACGAGCAGTACTTC. The chain recombines TRBV4-3 with TRBJ2-7; D ambiguous. The germline V gene encodes CDR1 LGHNA and CDR2 YSLEER. V lost 2 bases, J lost 4 bases, and 12 bases lay in between. The CDR3 length is 14 residues.

The J gene is TRBJ1-6, the V gene TRBV6-6; D not certain. The CDR3 has 12 amino acids. CDR1 is MNHNY, CDR2 SVGAGI, per germline (reference sequence). Trimming removed 7 bases at V and 9 bases at J, with 10 bases between. CDR3: CASTSGASPLHF. CDR3 nucleotides: TGTGCCAGCACGTCGGGCGCTTCACCCCTCCACTTT.

This chain links TRBV7-2 with TRBJ2-3, with 8 nucleotides matching TRBD2. The CDR3 consists of 13 residues. V lost 7 bases, J lost 4 bases, and 4 bases stayed unmatched. In germline, CDR1 is SGHTA, CDR2 FQGNSA. The CDR3 region is CASTRGAPDTQYF. Here the CDR3 DNA reads TGTGCCAGCACGCGGGGGGCGCCAGATACGCAGTATTTT.

The chain joins TRBV19 to TRBJ2-1, with D perhaps TRBD2 (5 bases). In germline, CDR1 is LNHDA, CDR2 SQIVND (reference sequence). The CDR3 is made up of 12 amino acids. V lost 5 bases and J lost 6, with 8 bases in between. CDR3 coding DNA: TGTGCCAGTAGTGTGGAGGTCAATGAGCAGTTCTTC. Translated, it gives CASSVEVNEQFF. Based on the CDR3 plus reference TRBV19 and TRBJ2-1, the full variable domain is DGGITQSPKYLFRKEGQNVTLSCEQNLNHDAMYWYRQDPGQGLRLIYYSQIVNDFQKGDIAEGYSVSREKKESFPLTVTSAQKNPTAFYLCASSVEVNEQFFGPGTRLTVL.

The V call is TRBV7-3, the J call TRBJ1-1, with D perhaps TRBD1 (5 bases). Trimming took 2 bases from V and 8 from J, leaving 12 bases between them. Germline lookup yields CDR1 SGHTA and CDR2 FQGTGA. This CDR3 comprises 13 residues. This CDR3 is CASSLSSGREAFF. The CDR3 DNA sequence: TGTGCCAGCAGCTTATCGTCAGGGCGAGAAGCTTTCTTT.

This clone was counted once. The chain employs TRBV14 and TRBJ2-7; possible D gene TRBD1, 5 bases. The CDR3 spans 13 residues. Per germline, CDR1 SGHDN and CDR2 FVKESK. Trimming removed 4 bases at V and 5 bases at J, with 12 bases between. The CDR3, as DNA: TGTGCCAGCAGCCGGTGGGGCGCCGACGAGCAGTACTTC. It translates to CASSRWGADEQYF.

J is TRBJ1-5 and V is TRBV6-5, with a weak D call TRBD1 (5 bases). The CDR3 is 15 amino acids. Germline V gene lookup returns CDR1 MNHEY and CDR2 SVGAGI. Trimming took 8 bases from V and 7 from J, leaving 21 bases between them. The CDR3 loop reads CASQPEGDLRQPQHF. Here the CDR3 DNA reads TGTGCCAGCCAACCCGAAGGGGACCTAAGGCAGCCCCAGCATTTT.

The CDR3 protein is CASSSQLRGTSGITQYF. CDR3 in DNA: TGTGCCAGCAGTTCCCAACTGAGAGGGACTAGCGGAATCACCCAGTACTTC. The chain recombines TRBV27 with TRBJ2-5; 11 bases match TRBD2. The germline gives CDR1 MNHEY, CDR2 SMNVEV (reference sequence). The CDR3 is 17 amino acids. Germline trimming cut 4 bases from V and 8 bases from J; bases unmatched to any gene: 15.

The chain carries TRBV7-9 and TRBJ1-1; no definite D call. The V end was cut by 5 bases, the J end by 1 base, with 14 bases between. Germline V gives CDR1 SEHNR, CDR2 FQNEAQ (reference sequence). The CDR3 totals 15 residues. The CDR3 loop is CASSQALRGNTEAFF. The CDR3 DNA is TGTGCCAGCAGCCAAGCACTTCGTGGGAACACTGAAGCTTTCTTT.

This chain joins TRBV6-5 and TRBJ2-1; tentative D call: TRBD1 (5 bases). Trimming cost V 0 bases and J 9 bases, with 18 bases left between them. The germline CDR1 and CDR2 sequences are MNHEY and SVGAGI. The CDR3 spans 16 residues. CDR3 in DNA: TGTGCCAGCAGTTACTCCAGGGTAAGAGTCGTCAGTGAGCAGTTCTTC. Translation gives CASSYSRVRVVSEQFF.

The chain couples TRBV30 to TRBJ1-2; 7 positions match TRBD1. V gave up 2 bases and J gave up 6 bases; unmatched junction bases: 6. This CDR3 is 13 amino acids long. Germline assignment: CDR1 GTSNPN and CDR2 SVGIG (reference sequence). CDR3 in amino acids: CAWSFRGDDGYTF. The CDR3 coding sequence is TGTGCCTGGAGTTTCAGGGGGGACGATGGCTACACCTTC.

This clone is a singleton in its sample. The chain has TRBV2 and TRBJ2-1; no clear D gene. V lost 7 bases and J lost 8, with 12 bases in between. The CDR3 totals 12 residues. Looked up from germline, CDR1 is SNHLY and CDR2 is FYNNEI. The CDR3, as DNA: TGTGCCAGCACATGGGGTTGGGATGAGCAGTTCTTC. Translating it yields CASTWGWDEQFF.